The present entry profiles one T cell receptor (beta chain) with its context. Its antigen remains undetermined. No quality values exist for individual bases; no much larger clone is one base distant. The data are from a study of T cell clones after liver transplantation (dated by TCRdb to about 2019). Looking at the study overall: Samples were obtained from ITN030ST, a randomized trial in which withdrawal of immunosuppression was attempted within 2 years of liver transplantation. Donor-reactive T cell clones were identified by TCRbeta sequencing following a pre-transplant mixed lymphocyte reaction and were subsequently tracked in post-transplant blood. As an antigen-independent comparator for the donor-reactive sequences, third party-reactive TCRbeta sequences from pre-transplant MLRs were identified as well. Three of the eight recipients were HCV-positive; the others were transplanted for non-autoimmune, non-viral indications. The subjects received no induction therapy and were kept on standard immunosuppression until randomization at 12-24 months post-transplant. Tolerance meant complete immunosuppression withdrawal for at least one year without liver enzymes rising beyond twice the upper limit of normal. Blood samples were collected pre-transplant, then pre-randomization ahead of withdrawal, and finally post-randomization once withdrawal had either been completed or failed. Of the 8 liver transplant recipients making up the studied cohort, 3 were classified as tolerant and 5 as non-tolerant. Results and caveats for the whole study, not just this receptor: A greater decline was seen for donor-reactive sequences than for third party-reactive sequences, suggesting partial antigen-specific deletion unrelated to withdrawal success. When repertoire turnover was taken into account, detection of donor-reactive sequences was significantly reduced in 7 of 8 subjects for CD4 and in 8 of 8 subjects for CD8. In 5 of 8 subjects, circulating donor-reactive CD4 TCRbeta sequences decreased significantly after transplant, regardless of tolerance or HCV status. Because of small, heterogeneous patient numbers and non-standardized post-transplant time points, the conclusions were only preliminary. Because allograft tissue specimens were not available, migration of donor-reactive T cells into the graft, rather than deletion, may have occurred. In two subjects, low numbers of available donor cells limited the measurable donor-reactive repertoire.

High-throughput TCRbeta CDR3 sequencing of frozen genomic DNA was performed by immunoSEQ, including PCR amplification, mapping, bias correction and internal controls. As for the original processing: Productive rearrangements were kept, and unique TCRbeta sequences were defined by CDR3 nucleotide sequence plus V and J gene. For classification of a sequence as donor-reactive, at least 5-fold expansion in CFSE-low cells relative to unstimulated pre-transplant cells and a frequency of at least 0.01% were required. Minimum frequency thresholds were set for each subject based on the unstimulated sample with the lowest template count, ensuring at least 90% detection power. Jensen-Shannon divergence between the top 1000 TCRbeta sequences post- versus pre-transplant served as the measure of repertoire turnover. Two-sided Fisher's exact tests were used to test for changes in the detection of donor-reactive sequences. This immuneACCESS table, as held by TCRdb, lists in-frame sequences with V and J called but not all clones. Of the missing ones, under half trace to an unresolved V gene in checked studies; the others have no known cause. Clone size and the V and J calls come from that table; the DNA yielded D and trimming. In this sample the table shows 45,000 or so clones, 85% to 90% of which occur a single time. Clones ranked in the top ten supply about 2.6% of the sample.

Thawed unstimulated PBMCs were stained for CD3, CD4 and CD8 and FACS-sorted into CD3+CD4+ and CD3+CD8+ populations. Randomization to immunosuppression withdrawal applied to every one of the 8 studied subjects. The Qiagen DNeasy Blood and Tissue Kit was used for genomic DNA isolation. The germline V gene (reference sequence) specifies LNHDA as CDR1 and SQIVND as CDR2. There are 16 amino acids in the CDR3, from cysteine to phenylalanine inclusive. Only the CDR3 part of the read is kept: 48 bases, read in frame from the first base. Cut back by 1 base and 5 bases, the V and J ends lie 15 bases apart. The rearrangement combines TRBV19 with TRBJ1-5, with a tentative D gene TRBD1 over 6 matching bases. The sample here was CD4+ T cells from blood, taken 24 months after liver transplant. This TCR was sampled from a human patient who received a liver transplant. Following a transplant, a fraction of the T cells may be traceable to the graft donor. The DNA is TGTGCCAGTAGTATAGTAACAGGGAATTGGGATCAGCCCCAGCATTTT. This translates into CASSIVTGNWDQPQHF.